The clone carrying this T cell receptor beta chain was seen ten or more times. Amplification of TCR alpha and beta CDR3 regions from RNA used iRepertoire nested multiplex PCR. TCRdb re-called the multiplex PCR reads with MiXCR, one entry per CDR3 protein. The table has tens of thousands of distinct CDR3 sequences, approximately 39% seen once; the top ten hold around two fifths. This CDR3 contains 15 residues. The V segment lost 2 bases and the J segment 4 bases; nucleotides outside the gene matches: 7. Germline assignment: CDR1 MDHEN and CDR2 SYDVKM. The sample originates from a study of glioma-infiltrating T cells.

The rearrangement uses TRBV28 and TRBJ1-2; 7 bases match TRBD1. Material for sequencing was glioma tissue, nonneoplastic brain tissue, or PBMCs (not recorded which). This receptor was obtained from a human donor with low-grade glioma or glioblastoma, undergoing nonglioma brain surgery, or in good health (not recorded which). The chain's CDR3 is CASSLLRGEGYGYTF. The CDR3 DNA sequence: TGTGCCAGCAGTTTACTCAGGGGGGAGGGCTATGGCTACACCTTC.